The 22 T cell receptor beta chains below come from one sample, sequenced in a study of T cells in Graves' hyperthyroidism and ophthalmopathy. The CDR3 regions of TCR beta were amplified from RNA transcripts. First-round RT-PCR targeting the TCR CDR3 was performed with the HTBI primer set. TCRdb called the multiplex PCR reads again in MiXCR, with one record for every CDR3 protein. The profile shows about 200,000 distinct CDR3 sequences, roughly a sixth of them singletons. Input material: blood. The source of these receptors is a woman in her fifties or sixties with Graves' hyperthyroidism.

This chain joins TRBV7-6 and TRBJ1-4; TRBD1 is a possible D gene (5 bases). Deletions cut 5 bases from V and 4 bases from J, with 17 bases between. This CDR3 region has 16 residues. The germline V gene encodes CDR1 SGHVS and CDR2 FNYEAQ. The CDR3 bases are TGTGCCAGCAGCCCCCCAGGGAGCGGTTATAATGAAAAACTGTTTTTT. Protein sequence: CASSPPGSGYNEKLFF.

The chain recombines TRBV10-3 with TRBJ2-2; 9 bases map to TRBD1. V trimming: 8 bases; J trimming: 6 bases; junction bases outside the gene matches: 4. This CDR3 comprises 13 residues. The germline V gene has CDR1 ENHRY and CDR2 SYGVKD. The CDR3 here is CAIRDRESGELFF. CDR3 DNA: TGTGCCATCCGGGACAGGGAGTCCGGGGAGCTGTTTTTT.

This clonotype was picked up many times. V usage is TRBV6-1 and J usage is TRBJ2-7; 7 nucleotides align to TRBD2. The CDR3 is 15 amino acids. Trimming cost V 9 bases and J 2 bases; bases outside gene matches: 13. Germline-derived CDR1 and CDR2 are MNHNS and SASEGT. This chain's CDR3 is CASLPLLGGAYEQYF. CDR3 DNA: TGTGCCAGTTTACCACTCCTTGGGGGGGCCTACGAGCAGTACTTC.

This clonotype was detected many times. The genes are TRBV7-3 and TRBJ2-1; TRBD2 agrees at 7 bases. J lost 3 bases, V lost 1 base, and 6 bases had no gene match. Germline V CDR1 and CDR2: SGHTA, FQGTGA. The CDR3 is 16 amino acids. The DNA of the CDR3 is TGTGCCAGCAGCTTAATAGGCGGGAGTAGCTACAATGAGCAGTTCTTC. Translating gives CASSLIGGSSYNEQFF.

The sample holds a few counts of this clonotype. The V and J genes are TRBV25-1 and TRBJ2-3; TRBD2 is a possible D gene (6 bases). This CDR3 comprises 13 residues. Germline V CDR1 and CDR2: MGHDK, SYGVNS. Trimming left V 4 bases short and J 7 bases short, with 12 bases between. The CDR3 reads CASSARLVHTQYF. Here the CDR3 DNA reads TGTGCCAGCAGTGCCAGACTAGTTCATACGCAGTATTTT.

This clonotype has ten or more counts. The gene calls are TRBV20-1 and TRBJ2-5, with D possibly matching TRBD2 (6 bases). The CDR3 runs 12 residues. The germline V gene has CDR1 DFQATT and CDR2 SNEGSKA (reference sequence). Trimming removed 6 bases at V and 4 bases at J, with 12 bases between. CDR3 sequence reads: CSAEGNSETQYF. CDR3 nucleotide sequence: TGCAGTGCGGAGGGGAACTCAGAGACCCAGTACTTC.

This clonotype was seen a few times. CDR3 sequence (DNA): TGCAGCACAACCGGGACTCGCAATGAGCAGTTCTTC. Encoded protein: CSTTGTRNEQFF. The chain links TRBV29-1 to TRBJ2-1; D might be TRBD2 (6 bases). Trimming shortened V by 8 bases and J by 6 bases, and 14 bases separated the two germline ends. The CDR3 is made up of 12 amino acids. In germline, CDR1 is SQVTM, CDR2 ANQGSEA.

This clonotype was observed many times. The rearrangement links TRBV5-4 to TRBJ2-7; 9 bases agree with TRBD2. V shed 5 bases and J 6 bases; nucleotides not matched to a gene: 9. CDR3 length equals 14 residues. Germline CDR1 is SGHNT and CDR2 is YYREEE (reference sequence). Written as DNA, the CDR3 is TGTGCCAGCAGTTTAGCGGGAGAAATCTTCGAGCAGTACTTC. Protein: CASSLAGEIFEQYF.

This clonotype came up many times. The V call is TRBV4-2, the J call TRBJ2-1, with TRBD2 matching over 11 bases. The CDR3 runs to 15 residues. V shed 2 bases and J 6 bases; nucleotides not matched to a gene: 3. Germline values: CDR1 LGHNA, CDR2 YNFKEQ. CDR3 coding DNA: TGTGCCAGCAGCCAATACCTAGCGGGAGGCAATGAGCAGTTCTTC. Translation: CASSQYLAGGNEQFF.

This clonotype was found many times. The CDR3 DNA reads TGTGCCAGCAGCTTGCCTATAGCGGGAGGCAGTTACAATGAGCAGTTCTTC. This encodes CASSLPIAGGSYNEQFF. The chain links TRBV11-3 to TRBJ2-1; 10 bases agree with TRBD2. The CDR3 consists of 17 residues. The V gene end was trimmed by 3 bases and the J gene end by 4 bases; junction bases not matched to a gene: 9. CDR1 is SGHNT and CDR2 is YENEEA in the germline V gene.

The J gene is TRBJ1-2, the V gene TRBV7-2; TRBD1 is a possible D gene (5 bases). Germline assignment: CDR1 SGHTA and CDR2 FQGNSA. Trimming shortened V by 8 bases and J by 4 bases, and 20 bases separated the two germline ends. The CDR3 length is 15 residues. CDR3 in DNA: TGTGCCAGCTCCCCTTTGGTCAGGGCTTCCTATGGCTACACCTTC. Its protein is CASSPLVRASYGYTF. Based on the CDR3 plus reference TRBV7-2 and TRBJ1-2, the full variable domain is GAGVSQSPSNKVTEKGKDVELRCDPISGHTALYWYRQSLGQGLEFLIYFQGNSAPDKSGLPSDRFSAERTGGSVSTLTIQRTQQEDSAVYLCASSPLVRASYGYTFGSGTRLTVV.

This clonotype has at least ten counts. The rearrangement uses TRBV28 and TRBJ2-1; 8 nucleotides align to TRBD2. Germline loops: CDR1 MDHEN, CDR2 SYDVKM. V was pared by 3 bases and J by 6 bases, with 7 bases of the junction left unmatched. The CDR3 totals 15 residues. As DNA, the CDR3 is TGTGCCAGCAGTTTGAATAGCGGGATAAGCAATGAGCAGTTCTTC. Amino acid sequence: CASSLNSGISNEQFF.

This clonotype was counted at least ten times. The DNA for the CDR3 is TGTGCCAGCAGTTTAGGTACAGCTTACACTGAAGCTTTCTTT. Translating it yields CASSLGTAYTEAFF. This sequence joins TRBV28 and TRBJ1-1; D is undetermined. Trimming removed 2 bases from V and 3 bases from J, with 10 bases in between. The CDR3 extends over 14 amino acids. Per germline, CDR1 MDHEN and CDR2 SYDVKM.

There are a few counts of this clonotype. V usage is TRBV6-1 and J usage is TRBJ2-7; D remains ambiguous. Looked up from germline, CDR1 is MNHNS and CDR2 is SASEGT. This CDR3 has 14 residues. Trimming stripped 0 bases from V and 7 bases from J, with 13 bases between. CDR3 nucleotides: TGTGCCAGCAGTGAAGCTGGGAACCCACGGGAGCAGTACTTC. Residues: CASSEAGNPREQYF.

The V call is TRBV30, the J call TRBJ2-7, with D perhaps TRBD2 (5 bases). Trimming took off 1 base at V and 3 bases at J, with 7 bases between the two ends. This CDR3 has 12 residues. Germline assignment: CDR1 GTSNPN and CDR2 SVGIG (reference sequence). DNA for the CDR3: TGTGCCTGGAGTGACAGCGGCTACGAGCAGTACTTC. It translates to CAWSDSGYEQYF. The complete variable domain, with remaining parts taken from reference TRBV30 and TRBJ2-7, reads SQTIHQWPATLVQPVGSPLSLECTVEGTSNPNLYWYRQAAGRGLQLLFYSVGIGQISSEVPQNLSASRPQDRQFILSSKKLLLSDSGFYLCAWSDSGYEQYFGPGTRLTVT.

This clonotype was recorded at least ten times. The chain carries TRBV30 and TRBJ2-7, with D possibly TRBD1 on 7 matching bases. The CDR3 is 14 amino acids. Germline lookup yields CDR1 GTSNPN and CDR2 SVGIG (reference sequence). Trimming cost V 5 bases and J 3 bases, with 17 bases left between them. CDR3 protein: CAWSGGRGDYEQYF. The CDR3 DNA reads TGTGCCTGGTCCGGGGGCAGGGGGGACTACGAGCAGTACTTC.

The rearrangement joins TRBV19 to TRBJ1-1, with TRBD1 matching over 7 bases. Germline V gene lookup returns CDR1 LNHDA and CDR2 SQIVND (reference sequence). This CDR3 has 15 amino acids. J was trimmed by 4 bases and V by 7 bases; bases with no gene match: 12. The CDR3 nucleotides read TGTGCCAGTAACCCATGGACAGGACTCCGCACTGAAGCTTTCTTT. This translates into CASNPWTGLRTEAFF. The whole variable domain, filled in from reference TRBV19 and TRBJ1-1, reads DGGITQSPKYLFRKEGQNVTLSCEQNLNHDAMYWYRQDPGQGLRLIYYSQIVNDFQKGDIAEGYSVSREKKESFPLTVTSAQKNPTAFYLCASNPWTGLRTEAFFGQGTRLTVV.

This clonotype has only one observation. The V call is TRBV28, the J call TRBJ2-7; 9 bases map to TRBD2. This CDR3 spans 15 amino acids. The V and J ends lost 8 bases and 2 bases, in that order; junction bases with no gene match: 10. Germline lookup yields CDR1 MDHEN and CDR2 SYDVKM. The CDR3 is CASSPIAGGPYEQYF. The CDR3 DNA reads TGTGCCAGCTCACCAATCGCGGGAGGGCCCTACGAGCAGTACTTC. The full variable domain, rest sourced from reference TRBV28 and TRBJ2-7, is DVKVTQSSRYLVKRTGEKVFLECVQDMDHENMFWYRQDPGLGLRLIYFSYDVKMKEKGDIPEGYSVSREKKERFSLILESASTNQTSMYLCASSPIAGGPYEQYFGPGTRLTVT.

Comments on this clonotype: A much larger clone lies a single base off, so this may be a read error. The CDR3 DNA reads as TGCAGTTCTAGAGATGCACTAGCGAATGAGCAGTTCTTC. Translated, it gives CSSRDALANEQFF. The chain employs TRBV20-1 and TRBJ2-1, with 7 nucleotides matching TRBD2. Germline CDR1 reads DFQATT; CDR2 reads SNEGSKA (reference sequence). The length of the CDR3 is 13 residues.

This rearrangement joins TRBV12-5 to TRBJ1-2; the match to TRBD1 covers 7 bases. Per the germline V gene, CDR1 is LGHNT and CDR2 is FRNRAP. The CDR3 is 14 residues long. V lost 6 bases to trimming and J lost 4 bases; unmatched junction nucleotides: 8. The CDR3 bases are TGTGCTAGTGGGCCCCCCGGGACAGTCTATGGCTACACCTTC. Residues: CASGPPGTVYGYTF.

The rearrangement links TRBV6-1 to TRBJ2-2; D is unclear. This CDR3 has 12 residues. V was cut by 6 bases and J by 9 bases, with 11 bases left in between. The germline V gene has CDR1 MNHNS and CDR2 SASEGT. The CDR3 nucleotides are TGTGCCAGCAGGACCTCTACCAGGGAGCTGTTTTTT. Protein product: CASRTSTRELFF.

The chain has TRBV3-1 and TRBJ2-3; no firm D call. CDR1 LGHDT and CDR2 YNNKEL come from the germline V gene (reference sequence). The CDR3 is 13 residues long. Trimming left V 1 base short and J 9 bases short, with 11 bases between. The CDR3 DNA sequence: TGTGCCAGCAGCCAAGTGGAAGCAACAACGCAGTATTTT. Its translation: CASSQVEATTQYF.